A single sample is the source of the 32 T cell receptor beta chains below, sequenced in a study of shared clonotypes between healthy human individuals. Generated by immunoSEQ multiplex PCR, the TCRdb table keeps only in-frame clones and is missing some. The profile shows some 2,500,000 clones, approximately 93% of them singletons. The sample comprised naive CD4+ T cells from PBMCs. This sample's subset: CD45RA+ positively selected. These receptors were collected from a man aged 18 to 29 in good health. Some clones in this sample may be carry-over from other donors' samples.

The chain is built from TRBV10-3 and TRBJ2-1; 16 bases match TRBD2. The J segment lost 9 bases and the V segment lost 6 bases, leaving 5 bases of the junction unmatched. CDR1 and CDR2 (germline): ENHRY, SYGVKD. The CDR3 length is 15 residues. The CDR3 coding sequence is TGTGCCATCAGCCGCGGGACTAGCGGGAGGGCTGAGCAGTTCTTC. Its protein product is CAISRGTSGRAEQFF.

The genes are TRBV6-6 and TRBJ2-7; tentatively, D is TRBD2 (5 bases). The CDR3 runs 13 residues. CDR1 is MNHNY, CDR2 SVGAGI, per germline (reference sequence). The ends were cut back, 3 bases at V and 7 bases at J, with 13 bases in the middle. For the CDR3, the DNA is TGTGCCAGCAGTTATCTGGGGAGTTTAGAGCAGTACTTC. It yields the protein CASSYLGSLEQYF.

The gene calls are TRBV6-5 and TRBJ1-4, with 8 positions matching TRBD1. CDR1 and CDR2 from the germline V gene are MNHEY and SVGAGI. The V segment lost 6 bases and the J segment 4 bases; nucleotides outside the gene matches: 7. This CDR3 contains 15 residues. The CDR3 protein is CASRAGGLGNEKLFF. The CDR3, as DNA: TGTGCCAGCAGGGCAGGGGGCCTCGGTAATGAAAAACTGTTTTTT.

In DNA, the CDR3 is TGTGCCACCAGCGGACAGCCTAACTATGGCTACACCTTC. Translation: CATSGQPNYGYTF. This chain uses TRBV15 with TRBJ1-2; perhaps TRBD1 as D (6 bases). CDR3 length equals 13 residues. V lost 5 bases to trimming and J lost 0 bases, with 7 bases between them. Germline V lookup: CDR1 LNHNV, CDR2 YYDKDF (reference sequence).

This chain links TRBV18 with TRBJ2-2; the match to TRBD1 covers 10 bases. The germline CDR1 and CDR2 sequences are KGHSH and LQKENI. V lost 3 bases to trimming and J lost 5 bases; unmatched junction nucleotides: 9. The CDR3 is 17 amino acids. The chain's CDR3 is CASSPFLTGGETGELFF. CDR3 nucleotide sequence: TGTGCCAGCTCACCCTTCCTGACAGGGGGCGAAACCGGGGAGCTGTTTTTT.

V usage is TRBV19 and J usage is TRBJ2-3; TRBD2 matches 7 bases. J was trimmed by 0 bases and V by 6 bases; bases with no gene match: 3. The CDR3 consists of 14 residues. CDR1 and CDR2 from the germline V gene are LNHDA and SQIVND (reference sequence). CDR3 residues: CASRSRGSTDTQYF. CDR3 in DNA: TGTGCCAGTAGATCGCGGGGGAGCACAGATACGCAGTATTTT.

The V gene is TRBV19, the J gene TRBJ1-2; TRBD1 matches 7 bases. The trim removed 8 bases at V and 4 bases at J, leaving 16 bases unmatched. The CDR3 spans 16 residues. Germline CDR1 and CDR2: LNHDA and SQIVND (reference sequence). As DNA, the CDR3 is TGTGCCAGTCGCCGTGTCCCGGGACAGACCTTCTATGGCTACACCTTC. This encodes CASRRVPGQTFYGYTF.

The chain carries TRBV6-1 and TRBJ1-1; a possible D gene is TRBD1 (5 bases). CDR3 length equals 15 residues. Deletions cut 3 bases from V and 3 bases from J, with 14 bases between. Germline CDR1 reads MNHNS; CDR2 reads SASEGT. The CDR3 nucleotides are TGTGCCAGCAGTGAGTCCAGCGGGGGACACACTGAAGCTTTCTTT. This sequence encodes CASSESSGGHTEAFF.

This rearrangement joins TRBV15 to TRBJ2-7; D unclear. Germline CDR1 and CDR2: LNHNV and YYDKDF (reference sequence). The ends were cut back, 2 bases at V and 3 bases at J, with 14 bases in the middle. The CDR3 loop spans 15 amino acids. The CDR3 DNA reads TGTGCCACCAGCAGAACACTGGCAGGCTACTACGAGCAGTACTTC. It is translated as CATSRTLAGYYEQYF.

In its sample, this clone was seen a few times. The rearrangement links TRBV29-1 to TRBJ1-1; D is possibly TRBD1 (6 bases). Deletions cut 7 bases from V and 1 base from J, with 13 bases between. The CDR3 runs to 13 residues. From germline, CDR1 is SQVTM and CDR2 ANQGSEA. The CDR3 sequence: CSGEGHPNTEAFF. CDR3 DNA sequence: TGCAGCGGGGAGGGACACCCGAACACTGAAGCTTTCTTT.

CDR3 loop: CASSAGLAGDVTDTQYF. The CDR3 region has the DNA TGTGCCAGCAGCGCCGGACTAGCGGGGGATGTCACAGATACGCAGTATTTT. The gene calls are TRBV9 and TRBJ2-3, with 13 bases matching TRBD2. Per the germline V gene, CDR1 is SGDLS and CDR2 is YYNGEE. V trimming: 3 bases; J trimming: 2 bases; junction bases outside the gene matches: 6. This CDR3 is built from 17 residues.

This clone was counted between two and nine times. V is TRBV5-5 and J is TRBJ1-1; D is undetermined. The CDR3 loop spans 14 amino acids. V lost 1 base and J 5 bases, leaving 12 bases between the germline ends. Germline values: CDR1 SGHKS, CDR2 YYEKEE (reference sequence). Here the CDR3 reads CASSLNSQGTEAFF. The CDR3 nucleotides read TGTGCCAGCAGCTTGAACAGCCAAGGGACTGAAGCTTTCTTT.

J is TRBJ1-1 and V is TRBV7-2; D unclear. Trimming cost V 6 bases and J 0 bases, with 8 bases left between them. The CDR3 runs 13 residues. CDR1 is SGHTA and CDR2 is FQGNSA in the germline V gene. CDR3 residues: CASRQQLNTEAFF. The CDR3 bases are TGTGCCAGCAGGCAACAGCTGAACACTGAAGCTTTCTTT. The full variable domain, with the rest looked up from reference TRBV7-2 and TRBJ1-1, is GAGVSQSPSNKVTEKGKDVELRCDPISGHTALYWYRQSLGQGLEFLIYFQGNSAPDKSGLPSDRFSAERTGGSVSTLTIQRTQQEDSAVYLCASRQQLNTEAFFGQGTRLTVV.

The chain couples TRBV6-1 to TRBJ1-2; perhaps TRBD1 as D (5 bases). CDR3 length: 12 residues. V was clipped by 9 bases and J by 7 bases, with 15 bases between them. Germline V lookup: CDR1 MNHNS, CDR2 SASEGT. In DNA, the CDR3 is TGTGCCAGTGGCGGGGCCCATCTTGGCTACACCTTC. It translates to CASGGAHLGYTF.

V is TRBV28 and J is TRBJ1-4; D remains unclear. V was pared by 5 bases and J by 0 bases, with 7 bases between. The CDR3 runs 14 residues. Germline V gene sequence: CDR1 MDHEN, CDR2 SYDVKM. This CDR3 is CASSPVSTNEKLFF. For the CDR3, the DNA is TGTGCCAGCAGTCCTGTATCAACTAATGAAAAACTGTTTTTT.

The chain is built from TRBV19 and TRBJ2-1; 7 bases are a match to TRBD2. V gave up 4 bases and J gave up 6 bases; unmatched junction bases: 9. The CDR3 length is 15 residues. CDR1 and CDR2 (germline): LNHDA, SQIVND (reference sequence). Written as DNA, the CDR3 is TGTGCCAGTAGTACCCCAGGGACTATGAGCAATGAGCAGTTCTTC. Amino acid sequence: CASSTPGTMSNEQFF.

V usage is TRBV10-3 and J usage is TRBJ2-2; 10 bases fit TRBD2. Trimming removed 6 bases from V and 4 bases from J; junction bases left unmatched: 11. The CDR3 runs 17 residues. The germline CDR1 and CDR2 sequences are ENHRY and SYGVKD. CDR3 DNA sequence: TGTGCCATCAGCCCAACTCTAGCGGGAGTGGGCACCGGGGAGCTGTTTTTT. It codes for CAISPTLAGVGTGELFF.

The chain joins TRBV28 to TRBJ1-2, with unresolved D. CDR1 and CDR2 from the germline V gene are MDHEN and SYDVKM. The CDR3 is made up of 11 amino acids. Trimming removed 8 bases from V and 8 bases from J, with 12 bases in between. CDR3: CASPPCGGYTF. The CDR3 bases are TGTGCCAGCCCGCCGTGTGGGGGCTACACCTTC.

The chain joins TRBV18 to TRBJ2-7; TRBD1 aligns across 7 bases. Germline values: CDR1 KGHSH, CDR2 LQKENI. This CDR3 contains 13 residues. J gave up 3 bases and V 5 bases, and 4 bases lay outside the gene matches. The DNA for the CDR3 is TGTGCCAGCTCAGCCGGACAGGTCTACGAGCAGTACTTC. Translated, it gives CASSAGQVYEQYF.

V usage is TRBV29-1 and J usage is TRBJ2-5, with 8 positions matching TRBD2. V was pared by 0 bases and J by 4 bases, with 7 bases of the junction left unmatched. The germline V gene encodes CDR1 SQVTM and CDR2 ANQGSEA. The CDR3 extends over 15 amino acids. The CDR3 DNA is TGCAGCGTTGAAGACGCAGCGGGAGAGGGAGAGACCCAGTACTTC. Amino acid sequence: CSVEDAAGEGETQYF.

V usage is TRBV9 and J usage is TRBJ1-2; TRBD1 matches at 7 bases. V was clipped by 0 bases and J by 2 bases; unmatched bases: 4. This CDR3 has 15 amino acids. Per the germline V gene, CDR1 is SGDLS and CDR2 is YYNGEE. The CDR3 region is CASSVGQGTNYGYTF. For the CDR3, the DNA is TGTGCCAGCAGCGTAGGACAGGGCACGAACTATGGCTACACCTTC. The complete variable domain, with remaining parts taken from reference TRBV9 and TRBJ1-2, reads DSGVTQTPKHLITATGQRVTLRCSPRSGDLSVYWYQQSLDQGLQFLIQYYNGEERAKGNILERFSAQQFPDLHSELNLSSLELGDSALYFCASSVGQGTNYGYTFGSGTRLTVV.

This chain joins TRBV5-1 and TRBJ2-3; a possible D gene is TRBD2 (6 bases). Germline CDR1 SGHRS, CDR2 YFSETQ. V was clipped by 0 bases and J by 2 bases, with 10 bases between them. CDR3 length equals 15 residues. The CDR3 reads CASSLVTRSTDTQYF. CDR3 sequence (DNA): TGCGCCAGCAGCTTGGTGACTAGGTCCACAGATACGCAGTATTTT.

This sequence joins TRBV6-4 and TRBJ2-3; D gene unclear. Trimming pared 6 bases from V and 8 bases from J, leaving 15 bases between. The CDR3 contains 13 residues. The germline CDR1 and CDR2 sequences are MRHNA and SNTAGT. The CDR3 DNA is TGTGCCAGCAGCTTAGATGCTCCCAGTACGCAGTATTTT. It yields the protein CASSLDAPSTQYF.

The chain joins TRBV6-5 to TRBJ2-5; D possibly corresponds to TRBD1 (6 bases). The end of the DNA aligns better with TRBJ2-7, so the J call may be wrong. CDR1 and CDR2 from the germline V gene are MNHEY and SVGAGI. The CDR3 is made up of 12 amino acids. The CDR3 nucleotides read TGTGCCAGCAGTGGCAGGGGCCACGAGCAGTACTTC. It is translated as CASSGRGHEQYF.

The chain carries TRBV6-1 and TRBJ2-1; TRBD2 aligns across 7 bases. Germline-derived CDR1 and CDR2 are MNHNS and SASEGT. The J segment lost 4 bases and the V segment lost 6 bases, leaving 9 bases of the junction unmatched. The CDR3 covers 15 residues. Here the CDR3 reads CASSSGASGYNEQFF. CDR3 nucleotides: TGTGCCAGCAGCTCTGGGGCTAGCGGTTACAATGAGCAGTTCTTC.

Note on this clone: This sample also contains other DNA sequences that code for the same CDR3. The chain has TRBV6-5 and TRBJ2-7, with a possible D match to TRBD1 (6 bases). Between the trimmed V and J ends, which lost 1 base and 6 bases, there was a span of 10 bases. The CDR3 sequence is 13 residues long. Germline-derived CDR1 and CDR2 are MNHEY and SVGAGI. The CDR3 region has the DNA TGTGCCAGCAGTTACTTGACAGGAGGCGAGCAGTACTTC. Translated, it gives CASSYLTGGEQYF.

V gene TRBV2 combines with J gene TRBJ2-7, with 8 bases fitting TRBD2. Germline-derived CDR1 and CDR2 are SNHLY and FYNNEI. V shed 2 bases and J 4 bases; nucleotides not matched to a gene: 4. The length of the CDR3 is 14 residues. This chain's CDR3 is CASSEQGLDYEQYF. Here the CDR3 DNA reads TGTGCCAGCAGTGAACAGGGACTAGATTACGAGCAGTACTTC.

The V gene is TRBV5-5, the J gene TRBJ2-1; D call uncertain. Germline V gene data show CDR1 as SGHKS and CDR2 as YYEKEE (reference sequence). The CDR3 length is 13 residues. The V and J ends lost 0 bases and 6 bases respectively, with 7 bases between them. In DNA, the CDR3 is TGTGCCAGCAGCTTGGGACAACTCAATGAGCAGTTCTTC. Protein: CASSLGQLNEQFF. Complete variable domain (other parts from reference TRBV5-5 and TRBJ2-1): DAGVTQSPTHLIKTRGQQVTLRCSPISGHKSVSWYQQVLGQGPQFIFQYYEKEERGRGNFPDRFSARQFPNYSSELNVNALLLGDSALYLCASSLGQLNEQFFGPGTRLTVL.

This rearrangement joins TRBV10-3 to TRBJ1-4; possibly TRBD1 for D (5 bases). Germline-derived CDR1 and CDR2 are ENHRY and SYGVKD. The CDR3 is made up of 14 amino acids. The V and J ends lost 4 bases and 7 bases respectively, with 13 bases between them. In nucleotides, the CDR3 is TGTGCCATCAGTGGTGCAGGGTCGGGTGAAAAACTGTTTTTT. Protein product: CAISGAGSGEKLFF.

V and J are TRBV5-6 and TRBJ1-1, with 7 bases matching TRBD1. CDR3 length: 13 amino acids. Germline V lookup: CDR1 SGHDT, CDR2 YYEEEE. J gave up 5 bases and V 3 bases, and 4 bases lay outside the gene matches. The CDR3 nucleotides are TGTGCCAGCAGCTCCAGGGGGAAAACTGAAGCTTTCTTT. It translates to CASSSRGKTEAFF.

CDR3 protein: CASAVSNEKLFF. The CDR3 nucleotides read TGTGCCAGCGCTGTATCTAATGAAAAACTGTTTTTT. The chain has TRBV2 and TRBJ1-4, with no clear D. The ends were cut back, 8 bases at V and 3 bases at J, with 7 bases in the middle. Germline V CDR1 and CDR2: SNHLY, FYNNEI. There are 12 residues in the CDR3.

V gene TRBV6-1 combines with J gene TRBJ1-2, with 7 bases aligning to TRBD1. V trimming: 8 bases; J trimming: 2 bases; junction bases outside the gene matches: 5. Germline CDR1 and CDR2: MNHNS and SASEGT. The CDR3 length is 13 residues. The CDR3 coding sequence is TGTGCCAGCGTAACAGGGGCAAACTATGGCTACACCTTC. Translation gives CASVTGANYGYTF.